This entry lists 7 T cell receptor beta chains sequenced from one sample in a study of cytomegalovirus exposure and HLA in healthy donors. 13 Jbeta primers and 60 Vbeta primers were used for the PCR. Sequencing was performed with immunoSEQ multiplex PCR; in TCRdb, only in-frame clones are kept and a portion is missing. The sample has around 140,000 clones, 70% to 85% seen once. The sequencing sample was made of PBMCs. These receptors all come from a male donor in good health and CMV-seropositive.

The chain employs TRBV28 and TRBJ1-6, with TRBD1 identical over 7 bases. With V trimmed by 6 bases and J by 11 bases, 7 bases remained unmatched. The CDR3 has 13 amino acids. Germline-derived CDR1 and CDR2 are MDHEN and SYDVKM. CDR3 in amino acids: CASRGTVYPPLHF. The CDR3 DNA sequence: TGTGCCAGCAGAGGGACAGTCTATCCACCCCTCCACTTT. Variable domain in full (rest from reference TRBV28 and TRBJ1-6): DVKVTQSSRYLVKRTGEKVFLECVQDMDHENMFWYRQDPGLGLRLIYFSYDVKMKEKGDIPEGYSVSREKKERFSLILESASTNQTSMYLCASRGTVYPPLHFGNGTRLTVT.

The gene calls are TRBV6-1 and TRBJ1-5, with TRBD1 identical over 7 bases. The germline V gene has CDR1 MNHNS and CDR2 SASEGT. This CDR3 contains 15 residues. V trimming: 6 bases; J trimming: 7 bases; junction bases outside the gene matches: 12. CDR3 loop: CASSPGQAARQPQHF. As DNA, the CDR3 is TGTGCCAGCAGCCCCGGACAGGCCGCACGGCAGCCCCAGCATTTT.

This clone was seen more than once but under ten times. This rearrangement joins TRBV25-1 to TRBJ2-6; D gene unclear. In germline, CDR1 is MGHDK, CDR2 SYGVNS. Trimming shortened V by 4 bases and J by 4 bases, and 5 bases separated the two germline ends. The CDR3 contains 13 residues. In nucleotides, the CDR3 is TGTGCCAGCAGTGTCCTAGGGGCCAACGTCCTGACTTTC. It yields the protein CASSVLGANVLTF.

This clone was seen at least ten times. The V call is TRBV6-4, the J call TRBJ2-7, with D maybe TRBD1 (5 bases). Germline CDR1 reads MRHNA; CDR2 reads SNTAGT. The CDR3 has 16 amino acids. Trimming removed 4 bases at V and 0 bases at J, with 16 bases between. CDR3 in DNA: TGTGCCAGCAGTGGGGTCCGAGAGACAGCCTCCTACGAGCAGTACTTC. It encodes CASSGVRETASYEQYF.

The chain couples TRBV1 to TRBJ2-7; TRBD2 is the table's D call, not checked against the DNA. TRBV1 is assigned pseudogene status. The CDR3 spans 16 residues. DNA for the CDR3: TGCACCAGCAGACCCGGGACTAGCATGGGAGACTACGAGCAGTACTTC. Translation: CTSRPGTSMGDYEQYF.

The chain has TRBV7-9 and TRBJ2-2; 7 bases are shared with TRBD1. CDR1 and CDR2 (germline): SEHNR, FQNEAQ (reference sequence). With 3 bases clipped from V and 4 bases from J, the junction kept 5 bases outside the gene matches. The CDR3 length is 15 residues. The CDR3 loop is CASSLSAGGTGELFF. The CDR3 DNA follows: TGTGCCAGCAGCTTGAGTGCAGGGGGCACCGGGGAGCTGTTTTTT.

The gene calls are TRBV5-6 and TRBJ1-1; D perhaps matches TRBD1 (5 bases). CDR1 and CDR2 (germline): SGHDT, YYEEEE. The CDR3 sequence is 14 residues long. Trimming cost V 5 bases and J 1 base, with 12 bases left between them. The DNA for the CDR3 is TGTGCCAGCAGTTCCTTCCAGGGGAACACTGAAGCTTTCTTT. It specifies CASSSFQGNTEAFF.